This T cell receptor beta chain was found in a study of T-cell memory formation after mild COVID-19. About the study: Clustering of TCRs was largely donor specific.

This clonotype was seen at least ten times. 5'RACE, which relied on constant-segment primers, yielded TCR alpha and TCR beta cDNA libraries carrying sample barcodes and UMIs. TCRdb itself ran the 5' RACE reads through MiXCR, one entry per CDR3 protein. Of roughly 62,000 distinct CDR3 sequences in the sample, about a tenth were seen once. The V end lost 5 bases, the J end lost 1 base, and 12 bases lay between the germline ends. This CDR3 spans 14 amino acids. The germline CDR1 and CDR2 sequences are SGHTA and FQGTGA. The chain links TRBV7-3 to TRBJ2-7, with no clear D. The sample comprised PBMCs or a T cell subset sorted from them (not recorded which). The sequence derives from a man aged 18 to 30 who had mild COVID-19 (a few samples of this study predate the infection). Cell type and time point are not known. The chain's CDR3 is CASSTQWSSYEQYV. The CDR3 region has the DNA TGTGCCAGCAGCACACAGTGGTCTTCCTACGAGCAGTACGTC.